This T cell receptor (beta chain) was documented in a study of shared clonotypes between healthy human individuals. Background on the study: The people who gave samples were two women and a few men aged 18 to 49. The study used three CD4 naive, three CD4 memory, two CD8 naive and one CD8 memory plate per donor. Study results and limitations: Depth of sequencing was expected to influence donor clonotype sharing. Generation probabilities of non-shared clonotypes were lower (relative to those shared by all four donors).

A remark on this clone: What it recognizes is unknown.

Germline V gene sequence: CDR1 SGHDT, CDR2 YYEEEE. The V end lost 5 bases, the J end lost 4 bases, and 12 bases lay between the germline ends. This CDR3 is built from 13 residues. Here immunoSEQ multiplex PCR was the method, and the copy in TCRdb shows in-frame clones only, minus some. This table has about 640,000 clones, about two thirds appearing once. This sequence was found in a woman in her 30s in good health. The specimen sequenced was memory CD4+ T cells sorted from blood. Subset in this sample: CD45RA-negative fraction. The V gene is TRBV5-6, the J gene TRBJ1-2; TRBD1 is a possible D gene (5 bases). CDR3 amino acids: CASRRTGTYGYTF. CDR3 DNA: TGTGCCAGCAGACGGACGGGGACCTATGGCTACACCTTC.